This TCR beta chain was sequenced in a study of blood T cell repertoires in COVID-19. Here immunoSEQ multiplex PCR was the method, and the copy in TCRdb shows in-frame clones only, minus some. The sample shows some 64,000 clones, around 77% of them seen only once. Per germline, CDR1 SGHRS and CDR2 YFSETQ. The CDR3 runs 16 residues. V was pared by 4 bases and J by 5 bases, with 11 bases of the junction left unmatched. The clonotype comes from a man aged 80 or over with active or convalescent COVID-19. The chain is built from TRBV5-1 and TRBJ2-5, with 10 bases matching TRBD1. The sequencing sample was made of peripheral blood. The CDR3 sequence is CASSPSGTGVWETQYF. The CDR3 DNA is TGCGCCAGCAGCCCTTCCGGGACAGGGGTGTGGGAGACCCAGTACTTC.